This T cell receptor beta chain was captured in a study of blood T cell repertoires in COVID-19. Study details: Both acute and convalescent COVID-19 samples were obtained from the United States, Italy and Spain. Sources were T cells, B-cell-depleted T cells, or PBMCs; the material itself was cDNA or gDNA.

Authors' processing steps: Reference gene primer amplification in the assay estimated nucleated cell counts. Data came from immunoSEQ multiplex PCR; TCRdb stores just in-frame clones and leaves some out. V and J calls and clone size are those listed in that table; D and trimming were worked out from the DNA. Of 95,000 to 150,000 clones listed, less than 90% were seen once; the top ten hold 11%. What was sequenced was peripheral blood. This TCR was sampled from a man older than 75 with acute or convalescent COVID-19.

CDR3 coding DNA: TGTGCCAGCAAGAAAGGGCAGGGGCGCTATGGCTACACCTTC. Protein: CASKKGQGRYGYTF. The rearrangement uses TRBV6-6 and TRBJ1-2; D possibly corresponds to TRBD1 (6 bases). Germline V lookup: CDR1 MNHNY, CDR2 SVGAGI (reference sequence). V was cut by 7 bases and J by 4 bases, with 16 bases left in between. The CDR3 totals 14 residues.